The clone carrying this T cell receptor (beta chain) has a handful of counts. The antigen remains undetermined. The source of the sample is a study of beta chain features in type 1 diabetes. The study reverse transcribed the entire isolated RNA, so it sequenced expressed TCRB transcripts. Sequencing was performed with immunoSEQ multiplex PCR; in TCRdb, only in-frame clones are kept and a portion is missing. The table has around 400,000 clones, over 12% seen once. CD4+ cells of the naive, central memory, regulatory and stem cell-like memory types were sorted via CD45RO/CCR7/CD25/CD127/CD95/CD27. Findings and limits, study-wide: Possible PCR preference for shorter templates applied equally to patients and controls. Cells carrying high TCR expression could end up over-represented when cDNA is sequenced. More deletions and fewer insertions at VDJ junctions were seen in type 1 diabetes patients.

Material for sequencing was naive CD4+ T cells from blood. This TCR came from a woman aged 18-29 years in good health.

The CDR3 bases are TGCGCCAGCAGCCAAGTTGGGCAGTTCCTCCTTCCTGAAAAACTGTTTTTT. Translated, it gives CASSQVGQFLLPEKLFF. The chain joins TRBV4-1 to TRBJ1-4; D is ambiguous. Germline V gene lookup returns CDR1 MGHRA and CDR2 YSYEKL. The CDR3 totals 17 residues. Trimming shortened V by 1 base and J by 7 bases, and 19 bases separated the two germline ends.